This T cell receptor (beta chain) was profiled in a study of PD-L1 blockade in urothelial cancer. Overall study: The number of prior chemotherapy regimens per patient was 0 to 3. A median blood sample held around 130,000 T cells and around 80,000 unique TCRs.

Stated time point: pretreatment peripheral blood. About this clone: Its antigen remains unknown.

Findings and caveats of the study: Durable-benefit patients expanded tumor-associated blood clones more at 3 weeks.

Spiking of synthetic TCR analog templates was performed in each PCR. This table comes from immunoSEQ multiplex PCR, and its TCRdb copy is limited to in-frame clones, with some not included. This sample has 70,000 to 85,000 clones, with 85% to 90% found just once. CDR1 and CDR2 from the germline V gene are SGHRS and YFSETQ. The CDR3 loop spans 15 amino acids. The germline V and J ends were trimmed by 0 bases and 7 bases, with 13 bases remaining between them. Specimen: PBMCs, collected around atezolizumab (anti-PD-L1) treatment. The receptor comes from a man between 65 and 80 years old with urothelial cancer. The rearrangement uses TRBV5-1 and TRBJ2-2, with a weak D call TRBD2 (5 bases). CDR3 in DNA: TGCGCCAGCAGCTTGGACGGGATACGGGGCGGGGAGCTGTTTTTT. Amino acids: CASSLDGIRGGELFF. The complete variable domain, with remaining parts taken from reference TRBV5-1 and TRBJ2-2, reads KAGVTQTPRYLIKTRGQQVTLSCSPISGHRSVSWYQQTPGQGLQFLFEYFSETQRNKGNFPGRFSGRQFSNSRSEMNVSTLELGDSALYLCASSLDGIRGGELFFGEGSRLTVL.